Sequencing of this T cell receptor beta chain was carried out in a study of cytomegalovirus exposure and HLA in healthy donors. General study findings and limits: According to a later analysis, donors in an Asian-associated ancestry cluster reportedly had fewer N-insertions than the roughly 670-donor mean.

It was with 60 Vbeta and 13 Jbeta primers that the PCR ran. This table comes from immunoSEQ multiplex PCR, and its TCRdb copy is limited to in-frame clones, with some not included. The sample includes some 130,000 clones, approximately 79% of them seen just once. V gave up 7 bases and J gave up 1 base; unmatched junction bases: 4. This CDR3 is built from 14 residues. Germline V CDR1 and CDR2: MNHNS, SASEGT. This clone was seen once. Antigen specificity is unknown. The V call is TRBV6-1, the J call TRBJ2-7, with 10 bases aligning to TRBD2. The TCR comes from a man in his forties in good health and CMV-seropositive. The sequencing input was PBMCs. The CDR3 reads CASTRTSGSYEQYF. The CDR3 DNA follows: TGTGCCAGCACCCGGACTAGCGGATCCTACGAGCAGTACTTC.